This T cell receptor beta chain comes out of a study of T cell repertoires in cytomegalovirus infection. Overall study: Public TCR beta signatures indicated both CMV infection and matching HLA type. Study findings and constraints: HLA-C-restricted CMV-specific TCR beta clonotypes were dominant in the ex vivo response.

TCRdb re-called the reads through MiXCR, storing one row per CDR3 protein. Of a few hundred thousand distinct CDR3 sequences in the sample, 26% were seen once. Trimming removed 2 bases from V and 0 bases from J; junction bases left unmatched: 9. Germline V CDR1 and CDR2: SGHRS, YFSETQ. The CDR3 consists of 19 residues. On this clonotype: The antigen is unknown.

The chain has TRBV5-1 and TRBJ2-6; 9 bases are shared with TRBD1. Sequenced input: PBMCs. The sequence derives from a human donor in good health (CMV status not recorded). Some clones in this sample may be carry-over from other donors' samples. CDR3 in DNA: TGCGCCAGCAGCTTTGGACGGGGACAGGGACCCTCTGGGGCCAACGTCCTGACTTTC. The encoded protein is CASSFGRGQGPSGANVLTF.